This passage covers 24 T cell receptor beta chains from one sample sequenced in a study of beta chain features in type 1 diabetes. Expressed TCRB transcripts were sequenced because the entire RNA isolate underwent reverse transcription. The assay was immunoSEQ multiplex PCR, and TCRdb's table has in-frame clones only and misses some. Of tens of thousands of clones listed, over 65% are singletons. Study-level points and caveats: Across all four CD4+ subsets, people with type 1 diabetes showed modestly shorter TCRB CDR3s.

These TCRs' antigens remain unknown. The source material was stem cell memory CD4+ T cells from blood. These receptor sequences come from a woman aged 40 to 50 with type 1 diabetes.

The CDR3 DNA reads as TGTGCCAGCAGCTTGATTGACAGGGAAGCTTTCTTT. Translated: CASSLIDREAFF. The chain carries TRBV5-6 and TRBJ1-1, with a weak D call TRBD1 (6 bases). Germline assignment: CDR1 SGHDT and CDR2 YYEEEE. The CDR3 spans 12 residues. V was shortened by 1 base and J by 8 bases, with 9 bases between the two germline ends.

The CDR3 sequence: CASSLGQGETQYF. As DNA, the CDR3 is TGTGCCAGCAGCTTAGGCCAGGGCGAGACCCAGTACTTC. This chain joins TRBV4-2 and TRBJ2-5; possible D gene TRBD1, 5 bases. Germline V lookup: CDR1 LGHNA, CDR2 YNFKEQ. The CDR3 covers 13 residues. Trimming removed 5 bases from V and 5 bases from J, with 12 bases in between.

The rearrangement uses TRBV7-9 and TRBJ2-2; 9 bases fit TRBD1. With V trimmed by 4 bases and J by 1 base, 4 bases remained unmatched. From germline, CDR1 is SEHNR and CDR2 FQNEAQ (reference sequence). This CDR3 has 16 residues. The CDR3, as DNA: TGTGCCAGCAGCTCCCAGGGACAGGGGAACACCGGGGAGCTGTTTTTT. It specifies CASSSQGQGNTGELFF.

The chain links TRBV28 to TRBJ1-2; 10 nucleotides line up with TRBD1. This CDR3 region has 15 residues. From germline, CDR1 is MDHEN and CDR2 SYDVKM. The J segment lost 2 bases and the V segment lost 10 bases, leaving 10 bases of the junction unmatched. The CDR3 protein is CAIIPRDRGNYGYTF. DNA of the CDR3: TGTGCCATCATACCCCGGGACAGGGGCAACTATGGCTACACCTTC.

V is TRBV18 and J is TRBJ1-1; possible D gene TRBD1, 6 bases. The CDR3 loop spans 17 amino acids. V gave up 3 bases and J gave up 1 base, with 18 bases separating them. Germline values: CDR1 KGHSH, CDR2 LQKENI. CDR3 amino acids: CASSPGTNLGRNTEAFF. CDR3 bases: TGTGCCAGCTCACCGGGGACAAATCTAGGGAGGAACACTGAAGCTTTCTTT.

In its sample, this clone was seen a few times. V usage is TRBV29-1 and J usage is TRBJ2-3; 10 bases are shared with TRBD2. The trim removed 3 bases at V and 6 bases at J, leaving 12 bases unmatched. The CDR3 totals 16 residues. CDR1 is SQVTM, CDR2 ANQGSEA, per germline. The CDR3 DNA is TGCAGCGTTGAGCCCCCCGGGGGACTAGCGCGGGATACGCAGTATTTT. Its protein is CSVEPPGGLARDTQYF.

V is TRBV19 and J is TRBJ1-2, with D uncertain. The germline gives CDR1 LNHDA, CDR2 SQIVND (reference sequence). This CDR3 is built from 16 residues. V lost 3 bases to trimming and J lost 8 bases, with 22 bases between them. CDR3 region: CASSMVNTGSFGGYTF. CDR3 sequence (DNA): TGTGCCAGTAGTATGGTGAATACGGGATCTTTTGGAGGCTACACCTTC.

The chain combines TRBV9 with TRBJ1-1; no definite D call. Deletions cut 4 bases from V and 1 base from J, with 11 bases between. CDR3 length equals 14 residues. In germline, CDR1 is SGDLS, CDR2 YYNGEE. CDR3 region: CASSSRRENTEAFF. The CDR3 DNA reads TGTGCCAGCAGCTCTCGACGGGAGAACACTGAAGCTTTCTTT.

The chain employs TRBV25-1 and TRBJ1-2, with D perhaps matching TRBD1 (5 bases). Germline V gene lookup returns CDR1 MGHDK and CDR2 SYGVNS. With 1 base removed from V and 8 bases from J, the gap between germline ends came to 8 bases. The CDR3 covers 12 residues. The CDR3 loop reads CASSEFRVGYTF. In nucleotides, the CDR3 is TGTGCCAGCAGTGAATTCAGGGTCGGCTACACCTTC.

The chain uses TRBV10-3 and TRBJ2-1; D call uncertain. The CDR3 loop spans 12 amino acids. Germline V gene lookup returns CDR1 ENHRY and CDR2 SYGVKD. Trimming took off 2 bases at V and 7 bases at J, with 6 bases between the two ends. In nucleotides, the CDR3 is TGTGCCATCAGTGAGACATTAAATGAGCAGTTCTTC. It is translated as CAISETLNEQFF.

The chain joins TRBV7-2 to TRBJ1-1; TRBD1 matches at 7 bases. J gave up 5 bases and V 2 bases, and 14 bases lay outside the gene matches. Germline assignment: CDR1 SGHTA and CDR2 FQGNSA. CDR3 length: 17 amino acids. CDR3 sequence: CASSLKSGGQEATEAFF. As DNA, the CDR3 is TGTGCCAGCAGCTTAAAAAGCGGCGGACAGGAGGCGACTGAAGCTTTCTTT.

This clone was detected once. The CDR3 bases are TGTGCCAGCAGCTTAGAGGGGTGGAGCACAGATACGCAGTATTTT. It codes for CASSLEGWSTDTQYF. The chain uses TRBV7-2 and TRBJ2-3; D is perhaps TRBD1 (5 bases). The germline CDR1 and CDR2 sequences are SGHTA and FQGNSA. Trimming took off 1 base at V and 0 bases at J, with 8 bases between the two ends. The CDR3 spans 15 residues.

V usage is TRBV27 and J usage is TRBJ2-4; D is possibly TRBD1 (7 bases). Deletions cut 5 bases from V and 6 bases from J, with 14 bases between. This CDR3 has 14 residues. CDR1 and CDR2 from the germline V gene are MNHEY and SMNVEV (reference sequence). As DNA, the CDR3 is TGTGCCAGCAGTCTAAGACAGGGAGGAAACATTCAGTACTTC. Translation gives CASSLRQGGNIQYF.

This clone was seen a few times. The chain employs TRBV7-2 and TRBJ2-1, with D possibly TRBD1 on 5 matching bases. Germline CDR1 reads SGHTA; CDR2 reads FQGNSA. The CDR3 length is 15 residues. Trimming removed 1 base at V and 1 base at J, with 8 bases between. The CDR3 DNA follows: TGTGCCAGCAGCTTAGGCCAGGGTTCCTACAATGAGCAGTTCTTC. Its translation is CASSLGQGSYNEQFF.

This chain connects TRBV18 to TRBJ2-5; 10 nucleotides agree with TRBD2. V trimming: 4 bases; J trimming: 3 bases; junction bases outside the gene matches: 2. This CDR3 spans 14 amino acids. The germline gives CDR1 KGHSH, CDR2 LQKENI. CDR3 sequence (DNA): TGTGCCAGCTCACTAGCGGGGGGCGAAGAGACCCAGTACTTC. It yields the protein CASSLAGGEETQYF.

The V gene is TRBV7-2, the J gene TRBJ2-2; D call uncertain. V lost 4 bases and J 7 bases, leaving 10 bases between the germline ends. The CDR3 loop spans 13 amino acids. The germline CDR1 and CDR2 sequences are SGHTA and FQGNSA. The CDR3 loop reads CASSWAQSGELFF. The CDR3 DNA is TGTGCCAGCAGCTGGGCCCAGAGCGGGGAGCTGTTTTTT.

This chain links TRBV9 with TRBJ1-1, with D perhaps TRBD1 (6 bases). The CDR3 covers 12 residues. Per germline, CDR1 SGDLS and CDR2 YYNGEE. V was trimmed by 0 bases and J by 9 bases, leaving 9 bases between them. DNA of the CDR3: TGTGCCAGCAGCGTAGGGCAGGGGAAAGCTTTCTTT. It encodes CASSVGQGKAFF.

This chain joins TRBV7-2 and TRBJ2-5, with 10 bases fitting TRBD2. The CDR3 sequence is 16 residues long. CDR1 is SGHTA and CDR2 is FQGNSA in the germline V gene. J gave up 4 bases and V 4 bases, and 9 bases lay outside the gene matches. CDR3 region: CASSSLAGGGGETQYF. Written as DNA, the CDR3 is TGTGCCAGCAGCTCCTTAGCGGGGGGTGGCGGAGAGACCCAGTACTTC. The full variable domain, completed using reference TRBV7-2 and TRBJ2-5, is GAGVSQSPSNKVTEKGKDVELRCDPISGHTALYWYRQSLGQGLEFLIYFQGNSAPDKSGLPSDRFSAERTGGSVSTLTIQRTQQEDSAVYLCASSSLAGGGGETQYFGPGTRLLVL.

This clone showed up just once. The rearrangement uses TRBV29-1 and TRBJ2-2; perhaps TRBD1 as D (5 bases). This CDR3 is built from 14 residues. CDR1 SQVTM and CDR2 ANQGSEA come from the germline V gene. Trimming removed 4 bases from V and 4 bases from J, with 13 bases in between. In DNA form, the CDR3 reads TGCAGCGTTGCGTCCAGGGTCGGCACCGGGGAGCTGTTTTTT. It yields the protein CSVASRVGTGELFF.

The rearrangement joins TRBV7-9 to TRBJ2-7; 9 nucleotides match TRBD1. Germline CDR1 SEHNR, CDR2 FQNEAQ (reference sequence). V gave up 5 bases and J gave up 1 base; unmatched junction bases: 9. The CDR3 covers 16 residues. The CDR3 sequence is CASSQAPGQGSYEQYF. In DNA, the CDR3 is TGTGCCAGCAGCCAGGCTCCGGGACAGGGTTCCTACGAGCAGTACTTC. The full variable domain, rest sourced from reference TRBV7-9 and TRBJ2-7, is DTGVSQNPRHKITKRGQNVTFRCDPISEHNRLYWYRQTLGQGPEFLTYFQNEAQLEKSRLLSDRFSAERPKGSFSTLEIQRTEQGDSAMYLCASSQAPGQGSYEQYFGPGTRLTVT.

The chain recombines TRBV10-3 with TRBJ1-2, with TRBD1 matching 7 bases. The CDR3 is 14 amino acids. V lost 6 bases, J lost 2 bases, and 6 bases stayed unmatched. Germline CDR1 reads ENHRY; CDR2 reads SYGVKD. In DNA, the CDR3 is TGTGCCATCAGCCGGGACAGCTCCAACTATGGCTACACCTTC. The encoded protein is CAISRDSSNYGYTF.

V is TRBV6-1 and J is TRBJ2-1; 10 bases agree with TRBD2. The CDR3 is made up of 13 amino acids. The ends lost 5 bases at V and 15 bases at J; junction bases unmatched: 10. Germline CDR1 and CDR2: MNHNS and SASEGT. Here the CDR3 reads CASSLEGVAGGFF. CDR3 in DNA: TGTGCCAGCAGTCTAGAGGGAGTAGCGGGAGGGTTCTTC.

The chain carries TRBV2 and TRBJ1-1, with TRBD1 as a possible D gene (6 bases). Trimming took off 6 bases at V and 4 bases at J, with 21 bases between the two ends. This CDR3 is built from 16 residues. Germline V gives CDR1 SNHLY, CDR2 FYNNEI. CDR3 residues: CASSELGRGSGTEAFF. DNA of the CDR3: TGTGCCAGCAGCGAACTTGGTAGGGGGTCGGGCACTGAAGCTTTCTTT. Combining the CDR3 with reference TRBV2 and TRBJ1-1 gives the whole variable domain EPEVTQTPSHQVTQMGQEVILRCVPISNHLYFYWYRQILGQKVEFLVSFYNNEISEKSEIFDDQFSVERPDGSNFTLKIRSTKLEDSAMYFCASSELGRGSGTEAFFGQGTRLTVV.

This clone showed up just a few times. V and J are TRBV29-1 and TRBJ1-2; TRBD1 might be the D (5 bases). The CDR3 runs 13 residues. Trimming removed 3 bases from V and 8 bases from J, with 16 bases in between. Germline V lookup: CDR1 SQVTM, CDR2 ANQGSEA. The CDR3 loop is CSVEVPGPEGYTF. DNA of the CDR3: TGCAGCGTTGAGGTCCCAGGGCCGGAGGGCTACACCTTC.